This T cell receptor beta chain was retrieved from a study of beta chain features in type 1 diabetes. Trimming took 5 bases from V and 7 from J, leaving 11 bases between them. Germline V gives CDR1 SGHTA, CDR2 FQGNSA. The CDR3 is made up of 12 amino acids. The study, taken as a whole, reports: Shorter TCRB CDR3s, moderately but significantly so, marked every one of the four CD4+ subsets in Type 1 diabetes patients.

Expressed TCRB transcripts were sequenced because the entire RNA isolate underwent reverse transcription. Method: immunoSEQ multiplex PCR; TCRdb's copy keeps in-frame clones and lacks some. Here the sample spans around 250,000 clones, roughly 13% being singletons. On this clone itself: Its antigen remains unknown.

Source material: naive CD4+ T cells from blood. This sequence was found in a man aged 25-45 years with type 1 diabetes. This chain links TRBV7-2 with TRBJ1-2; D is uncertain. In DNA, the CDR3 is TGTGCCAGCAGCCTAACCCCCGGTGGCTACACCTTC. Translating gives CASSLTPGGYTF.